These 9 T cell receptor beta chains share one sample of origin, sequenced in a study of Tregs in tolerant kidney transplant recipients (dated by TCRdb to the late 2010s). What the time point label conveys for this sample: 6 months after combined kidney and bone marrow transplant. Transplants used related donors with nonmyeloablative bone marrow transplantation; mixed chimerism was transient in the human trials. Libraries came from the immunoSEQ multiplex PCR assay. TCRdb holds this immuneACCESS table with in-frame rearrangements only. Some clones are missing; in checked studies, unresolved V genes explain under half, and the rest has no known cause. The table kept for this sample lists roughly 23,000 clones. The leading ten clones occupy 3.5% to 5% of the sample. This specimen consisted of CD4+ T cells from blood (PBMCs), obtained 6 months after the transplant. All receptors derive from a human patient who received a combined kidney and bone marrow transplant. It is possible that, after a transplant, some T cells come from the graft donor.

This CDR3 is CSARVLAGLQGSYNEQFF. CDR3 bases read: TGCAGTGCTAGAGTACTAGCGGGATTACAGGGGTCCTACAATGAG. The gene calls are TRBV20-1 and TRBJ2-1; 10 bases fit TRBD2. The read stops 3 residues short of the end of the CDR3; the missing end is completed from the germline J gene. The V and J ends lost 1 base and 1 base, in that order; junction bases with no gene match: 10. CDR3 length: 18 amino acids. Germline loops: CDR1 DFQATT, CDR2 SNEGSKA (reference sequence).

To note about this clone: The read finishes 3 residues shy of the CDR3 end, and the germline J gene is used to complete it. The genes are TRBV18 and TRBJ1-6; 8 bases are shared with TRBD1. Trimming cost V 2 bases and J 5 bases; bases outside gene matches: 5. This CDR3 is built from 16 residues. The germline CDR1 and CDR2 sequences are KGHSH and LQKENI. The DNA read from the CDR3 is TGTGCCAGCTCACCAAGACAGGGGAGCGATAATTCACCC. Its translation: CASSPRQGSDNSP. The whole CDR3 region reads CASSPRQGSDNSPLHF.

This chain's CDR3 is CASSLSGGADTQYF. The covered CDR3 bases are TGCGCCAGCAGCTTAAGCGGGGGGGCCGATACG. V usage is TRBV5-1 and J usage is TRBJ2-3; TRBD2 aligns across 10 bases. The read stops 3 residues short of the end of the CDR3; the missing end is completed from the germline J gene. From germline, CDR1 is SGHRS and CDR2 YFSETQ. CDR3 length equals 14 residues. Unmatched junction bases numbered 3, after V lost 2 bases and J lost 6 bases.

Notes on this clone: Read coverage stops 3 residues before the CDR3 terminus; the germline J gene supplies the remainder. The chain recombines TRBV5-1 with TRBJ2-1, with 13 bases lining up with TRBD2. The CDR3 totals 16 residues. J was trimmed by 7 bases and V by 4 bases; bases with no gene match: 8. Germline CDR1 SGHRS, CDR2 YFSETQ. The chain's CDR3 is CASSLAGTSGTNEQFF. CDR3 DNA (partial): TGCGCCAGCAGCCTGGCCGGGACTAGCGGGACTAATGAG.

Regarding this clone: The observed sequence ends 3 residues before the CDR3 terminus, with the missing tail filled in from the germline J gene. This rearrangement joins TRBV11-3 to TRBJ2-1, with D possibly matching TRBD2 (6 bases). Germline CDR1 and CDR2: SGHNT and YENEEA. Trimming shortened V by 4 bases and J by 1 base, and 8 bases separated the two germline ends. The CDR3 is 14 amino acids. The sequenced CDR3 bases are TGTGCCAGCAGCTGGGGGGAGTCCTACAATGAG. Protein product: CASSWGESYNE. The entire CDR3 reads CASSWGESYNEQFF.

With respect to this clone: The read ends 3 residues early relative to the CDR3; the germline J gene fills the gap. The rearrangement uses TRBV5-1 and TRBJ2-2; TRBD1 matches at 10 bases. This CDR3 is 16 amino acids long. V shed 4 bases, J shed 3 bases, and the junction held 6 bases outside the gene matches. Germline V lookup: CDR1 SGHRS, CDR2 YFSETQ. CDR3 DNA (partial): TGCGCCAGCAGCACCCGGACAGGGGGGGACACCGGGGAG. Residues: CASSTRTGGDTGE. The whole CDR3 protein is CASSTRTGGDTGELFF.

Of note for this clone: The read comes to an end 3 residues before the CDR3 does, leaving the germline J gene to fill in the end. The V and J genes are TRBV7-9 and TRBJ2-7; TRBD2 matches at 7 bases. Losses at the gene ends were 0 bases for V and 4 bases for J; bases not matched to a gene: 3. CDR3 length: 14 amino acids. Looked up from germline, CDR1 is SEHNR and CDR2 is FQNEAQ (reference sequence). CDR3 DNA, as far as it was read: TGTGCCAGCAGCTTAGCGGGACTATTTTACGAG. Translation gives CASSLAGLFYE. The full CDR3 reads CASSLAGLFYEQYF.

As regards this clone: The DNA ends 3 residues before the CDR3 does, and the rest of the CDR3 is filled in from the germline J gene. The chain recombines TRBV19 with TRBJ1-2; 7 bases map to TRBD1. Germline values: CDR1 LNHDA, CDR2 SQIVND (reference sequence). The CDR3 is 12 residues long. The CDR3 is CASTYRGSGYTF. The CDR3 DNA, read in part, is TGTGCCAGTACCTACAGGGGTAGCGGC. The full variable domain, with the rest looked up from reference TRBV19 and TRBJ1-2, is DGGITQSPKYLFRKEGQNVTLSCEQNLNHDAMYWYRQDPGQGLRLIYYSQIVNDFQKGDIAEGYSVSREKKESFPLTVTSAQKNPTAFYLCASTYRGSGYTFGSGTRLTVV.

In regard to this clone: From the germline J gene comes the end of the CDR3, since the read stops 3 residues before it. The V call is TRBV19, the J call TRBJ1-2; the D gene is possibly TRBD1 (5 bases). This CDR3 has 16 amino acids. CDR1 LNHDA and CDR2 SQIVND come from the germline V gene (reference sequence). Incomplete CDR3 DNA: TGTGCCAGTAGTAAATCAAAAGGGTCAGGGCACCCGGGC. Encoded protein: CASSKSKGSGHPG. From start to end, the CDR3 is CASSKSKGSGHPGYTF.